This TCR beta chain appears in the sequencing data of a study of Graves' ophthalmopathy and Graves' hyperthyroidism. For this clonotype: Since no conserved phenylalanine or tryptophan closes the CDR3, a read error is the likely cause.

Amplification of TCR beta CDR3 regions used RNA transcripts. An initial RT-PCR round employing HTBI primers preceded a second-round multiplex PCR. TCRdb re-called the multiplex PCR reads with MiXCR, one entry per CDR3 protein. The data show some 750,000 distinct CDR3 sequences, 40% seen once. This CDR3 has 12 residues. Germline CDR1 and CDR2: SGHTA and FQGNSA. The V segment lost 5 bases and the J segment 10 bases; nucleotides outside the gene matches: 7. The sequence came from an adult man with Graves' ophthalmopathy. The chain is built from TRBV7-2 and TRBJ1-2; 7 nucleotides match TRBD1. The specimen sequenced was peripheral blood. The CDR3: CASSRRQGAYTS. The CDR3 DNA sequence: TGTGCCAGCAGCCGAAGACAGGGAGCCTACACCTCC.